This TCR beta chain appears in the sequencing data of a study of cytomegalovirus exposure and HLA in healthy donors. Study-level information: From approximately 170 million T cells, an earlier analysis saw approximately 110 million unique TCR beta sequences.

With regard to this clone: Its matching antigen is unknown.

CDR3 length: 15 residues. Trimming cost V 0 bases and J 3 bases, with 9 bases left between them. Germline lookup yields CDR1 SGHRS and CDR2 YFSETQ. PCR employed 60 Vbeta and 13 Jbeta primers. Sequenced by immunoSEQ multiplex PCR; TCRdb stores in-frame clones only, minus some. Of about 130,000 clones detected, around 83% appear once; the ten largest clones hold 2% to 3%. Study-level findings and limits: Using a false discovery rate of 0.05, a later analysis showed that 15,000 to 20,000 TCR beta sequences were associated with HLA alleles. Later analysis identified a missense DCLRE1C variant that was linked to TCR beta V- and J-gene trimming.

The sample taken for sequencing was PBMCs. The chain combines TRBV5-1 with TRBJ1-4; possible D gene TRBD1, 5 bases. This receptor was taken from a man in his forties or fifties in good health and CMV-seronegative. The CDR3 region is CASSLEGVSNEKLFF. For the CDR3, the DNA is TGCGCCAGCAGCTTGGAAGGGGTCTCTAATGAAAAACTGTTTTTT.